This TCR beta chain was sequenced during a study of T cell repertoires in cytomegalovirus infection. Study summary: From public TCR beta signatures came an indication of both CMV infection and matching HLA type.

The table lists this clonotype with many counts. Its antigen is unknown. MiXCR was run by TCRdb on the reads, yielding one entry per CDR3 protein. The sample records some 400,000 distinct CDR3 sequences, around 18% being singletons. V lost 2 bases, J lost 2 bases, and 6 bases lay in between. Germline loops: CDR1 SGHTA, CDR2 FQGNSA. The CDR3 spans 13 residues. Findings and limits, study-wide: CMV-specific TCR beta clonotypes restricted by HLA-C dominated the ex vivo response. Frequencies of public TCR beta families were cumulated, and this identified carriers of CMV plus the relevant HLA.

The material sequenced was PBMCs. The chain has TRBV7-2 and TRBJ2-5, with D hard to call. The receptor's source is a human donor in good health (CMV status not recorded). Some clones in this sample may be carry-over from other donors' samples. CDR3 loop: CASSLSPQETQYF. The DNA for the CDR3 is TGTGCCAGCAGCTTATCCCCACAAGAGACCCAGTACTTC.